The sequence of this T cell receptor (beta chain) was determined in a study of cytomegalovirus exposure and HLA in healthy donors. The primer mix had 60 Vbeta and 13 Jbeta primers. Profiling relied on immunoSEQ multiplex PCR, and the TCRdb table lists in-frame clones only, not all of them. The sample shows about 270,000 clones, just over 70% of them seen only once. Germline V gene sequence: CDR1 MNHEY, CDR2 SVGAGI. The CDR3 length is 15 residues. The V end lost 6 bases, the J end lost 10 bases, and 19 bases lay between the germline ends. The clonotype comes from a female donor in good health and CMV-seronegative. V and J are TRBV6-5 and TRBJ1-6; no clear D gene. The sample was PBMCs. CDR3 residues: CASSPNQRGPSPLHF. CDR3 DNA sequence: TGTGCCAGCAGCCCAAACCAACGGGGTCCATCACCCCTCCACTTT.